This TCR beta chain originates from a study of blood T cells in healthy people across ages. Study-level findings and limits: Higher diversity and more naive CD4+ cells were features of long-lived donors, compared to aged donors.

A note on this clonotype: The antigen is unknown.

The extraction recovered at least 5.5 micrograms of total RNA per sample. A sample-barcoded 5' primer and a J-beta primer mix were used in a second PCR of roughly 6 to 11 cycles. Each cDNA molecule, via a template-switch adaptor with 12 random nucleotides, was tagged. Using its own MiXCR run on the 5' RACE reads, TCRdb lists one record per CDR3 protein. The sample holds about 750,000 distinct CDR3 sequences, roughly 50% seen once. Sequencing was performed on blood. This clonotype was sampled from a man at least 80 years old in good health.

CDR3 loop: CSSLDRNYGYTF. The DNA of the CDR3 is TGCAGCAGCCTGGACAGGAACTATGGCTACACCTTC. The chain combines TRBV29-1 with TRBJ1-2; 7 bases are shared with TRBD1. The CDR3 sequence is 12 residues long. J was trimmed by 2 bases and V by 8 bases; bases with no gene match: 5. Germline V gives CDR1 SQVTM, CDR2 ANQGSEA.